These 22 T cell receptor beta chains came from one sample sequenced in a study of cytomegalovirus exposure and HLA in healthy donors. PCR employed 60 Vbeta and 13 Jbeta primers. Sequencing used immunoSEQ multiplex PCR; TCRdb keeps in-frame clones, though not all of them. Here the sample spans 160,000 or so clones, roughly 81% being singletons. Sequencing used PBMCs. Receptor source: a woman aged 18-29 years in good health and CMV-seropositive.

The CDR3 loop is CASSQVYDFRSPLHF. As DNA, the CDR3 is TGCGCCAGCAGCCAAGTCTATGACTTTCGTTCACCCCTCCACTTT. The V call is TRBV4-3, the J call TRBJ1-6; D uncertain. This CDR3 has 15 residues. Germline lookup yields CDR1 LGHNA and CDR2 YSLEER. Trimming pared 1 base from V and 9 bases from J, leaving 13 bases between.

The gene calls are TRBV7-8 and TRBJ1-5; 7 bases are shared with TRBD1. Germline CDR1 is SGHVS and CDR2 is FQNEAQ. CDR3 length equals 15 residues. Germline trimming cut 5 bases from V and 9 bases from J; bases unmatched to any gene: 13. The DNA of the CDR3 is TGTGCCAGCAGCCCCTATGACAGGGCGGAGCGGCCCCAGCATTTT. Its protein is CASSPYDRAERPQHF. Full variable domain (missing parts from reference TRBV7-8 and TRBJ1-5): GAGVSQSPRYKVAKRGQDVALRCDPISGHVSLFWYQQALGQGPEFLTYFQNEAQLDKSGLPSDRFFAERPEGSVSTLKIQRTQQEDSAVYLCASSPYDRAERPQHFGDGTRLSIL.

The chain links TRBV7-2 to TRBJ2-1, with 9 bases that match TRBD2. The germline CDR1 and CDR2 sequences are SGHTA and FQGNSA. This CDR3 has 15 amino acids. V gave up 1 base and J gave up 6 bases; unmatched junction bases: 4. CDR3 sequence (DNA): TGTGCCAGCAGCTTAGGCGCGGGGGGGCCCAATGAGCAGTTCTTC. Encoded protein: CASSLGAGGPNEQFF.

The genes are TRBV7-2 and TRBJ2-3; unclear D gene. The CDR3 length is 15 residues. Germline V CDR1 and CDR2: SGHTA, FQGNSA. V was pared by 3 bases and J by 2 bases, with 12 bases between. CDR3 in amino acids: CASSLRATFTDTQYF. CDR3 DNA sequence: TGTGCCAGCAGCTTGCGTGCCACCTTCACAGATACGCAGTATTTT.

The chain recombines TRBV5-6 with TRBJ2-7; tentative D call: TRBD2 (5 bases). The V and J ends lost 0 bases and 3 bases respectively, with 16 bases between them. Germline V gene lookup returns CDR1 SGHDT and CDR2 YYEEEE. The CDR3 loop spans 16 amino acids. The CDR3 DNA reads as TGTGCCAGCAGCTTGGGAGCTGCGGGTGGAATCTACGAGCAGTACTTC. This gives the protein CASSLGAAGGIYEQYF.

This clone showed up just once. J is TRBJ1-1 and V is TRBV28; D not resolved. The CDR3 contains 14 residues. The V end was cut by 6 bases, the J end by 4 bases, with 15 bases between. Germline CDR1 MDHEN, CDR2 SYDVKM. This chain's CDR3 is CASRPGPGSTEAFF. The CDR3, as DNA: TGTGCCAGCAGACCTGGCCCGGGGTCCACTGAAGCTTTCTTT.

The CDR3, as DNA: TGTGCCAGCAGTGACGGGACAGGTCTGAGCTATGGCTACACCTTC. Amino acids: CASSDGTGLSYGYTF. The V and J genes are TRBV6-4 and TRBJ1-2; 8 nucleotides match TRBD1. This CDR3 region has 15 residues. Trimming cost V 2 bases and J 4 bases; bases outside gene matches: 6. CDR1 and CDR2 (germline): MRHNA, SNTAGT.

CDR3 nucleotide sequence: TGCGCCAGCAGCCCTCGGAGAGCTAGCGGGGCGGGCGAGCAGTACTTC. Translated: CASSPRRASGAGEQYF. The chain carries TRBV10-2 and TRBJ2-7; 9 bases line up with TRBD2. Germline V gene sequence: CDR1 WSHSY, CDR2 SAAADI. The length of the CDR3 is 16 residues. Trimming took 6 bases from V and 6 from J; bases not matched to a gene: 15.

This clone has just a few counts. This chain uses TRBV5-1 with TRBJ1-2, with TRBD1 matching over 8 bases. The length of the CDR3 is 16 residues. Trimming cost V 0 bases and J 5 bases; bases outside gene matches: 9. Germline CDR1 is SGHRS and CDR2 is YFSETQ. CDR3 sequence reads: CASSLGRDWTGYGYTF. The CDR3 nucleotides are TGCGCCAGCAGCTTGGGGCGTGATTGGACAGGGTATGGCTACACCTTC.

The rearrangement links TRBV15 to TRBJ2-7, with a weak D call TRBD1 (6 bases). Germline V CDR1 and CDR2: LNHNV, YYDKDF (reference sequence). V was cut by 2 bases and J by 4 bases, with 21 bases left in between. The CDR3 has 17 residues. The CDR3 sequence is CATSRFRGNGGYYEQYF. Here the CDR3 DNA reads TGTGCCACCAGCAGATTTAGGGGGAATGGAGGATATTACGAGCAGTACTTC.

The rearrangement links TRBV9 to TRBJ1-1; D is possibly TRBD1 (5 bases). The CDR3 runs 16 residues. Trimming cost V 0 bases and J 1 base, with 13 bases left between them. CDR1 is SGDLS and CDR2 is YYNGEE in the germline V gene. The CDR3 sequence is CASSVARGGQNTEAFF. The DNA for the CDR3 is TGTGCCAGCAGCGTAGCCCGAGGTGGACAGAACACTGAAGCTTTCTTT.

J is TRBJ2-1 and V is TRBV19; D remains unclear. This CDR3 spans 13 amino acids. Germline V lookup: CDR1 LNHDA, CDR2 SQIVND (reference sequence). The V end was cut by 2 bases, the J end by 6 bases, with 8 bases between. The CDR3 is CASSINGPNEQFF. The CDR3 DNA reads TGTGCCAGTAGTATAAATGGGCCCAATGAGCAGTTCTTC.

The chain employs TRBV29-1 and TRBJ2-3; 8 nucleotides match TRBD2. This CDR3 has 15 amino acids. The trim removed 4 bases at V and 1 base at J, leaving 7 bases unmatched. The germline V gene has CDR1 SQVTM and CDR2 ANQGSEA. CDR3 loop: CSVGGISGGTDTQYF. The CDR3 bases are TGCAGCGTTGGCGGAATTAGCGGGGGCACAGATACGCAGTATTTT.

The gene calls are TRBV25-1 and TRBJ2-7, with 7 bases identical to TRBD2. The germline V gene encodes CDR1 MGHDK and CDR2 SYGVNS. J gave up 4 bases and V 6 bases, and 9 bases lay outside the gene matches. This CDR3 has 14 amino acids. CDR3 sequence reads: CASSVGGDGYEQYF. DNA of the CDR3: TGTGCCAGCAGCGTTGGGGGGGACGGTTACGAGCAGTACTTC.

J is TRBJ2-2 and V is TRBV30; perhaps TRBD2 as D (6 bases). Looked up from germline, CDR1 is GTSNPN and CDR2 is SVGIG (reference sequence). The CDR3 runs 11 residues. Trimming shortened V by 4 bases and J by 6 bases, and 6 bases separated the two germline ends. CDR3 residues: CAWTGAGELFF. CDR3 nucleotides: TGTGCCTGGACGGGGGCCGGGGAGCTGTTTTTT. Full variable domain (outside the CDR3, taken from reference TRBV30 and TRBJ2-2): SQTIHQWPATLVQPVGSPLSLECTVEGTSNPNLYWYRQAAGRGLQLLFYSVGIGQISSEVPQNLSASRPQDRQFILSSKKLLLSDSGFYLCAWTGAGELFFGEGSRLTVL.

This clone occurred a few times. The chain recombines TRBV5-1 with TRBJ1-2; 9 nucleotides line up with TRBD1. The CDR3 has 15 amino acids. V shed 1 base and J 4 bases; nucleotides not matched to a gene: 5. Germline V gene sequence: CDR1 SGHRS, CDR2 YFSETQ. The CDR3 loop reads CASSLTGQGIYGYTF. CDR3 bases: TGCGCCAGCAGCTTGACGGGACAGGGCATCTATGGCTACACCTTC.

The chain recombines TRBV9 with TRBJ2-1, with D hard to call. Trimming left V 0 bases short and J 2 bases short, with 12 bases between. CDR3 length equals 16 residues. Germline CDR1 is SGDLS and CDR2 is YYNGEE. The CDR3: CASSVAGHEAYNEQFF. The DNA of the CDR3 is TGTGCCAGCAGCGTAGCGGGTCATGAGGCCTACAATGAGCAGTTCTTC.

The rearrangement uses TRBV6-5 and TRBJ2-2; D remains ambiguous. The CDR3 has 13 amino acids. Trimming shortened V by 4 bases and J by 6 bases, and 9 bases separated the two germline ends. Per germline, CDR1 MNHEY and CDR2 SVGAGI. The CDR3 here is CASSFPLPGELFF. The CDR3 DNA follows: TGTGCCAGCAGTTTCCCCCTCCCCGGGGAGCTGTTTTTT.

This chain links TRBV6-5 with TRBJ2-1; 9 bases line up with TRBD1. There are 16 residues in the CDR3. Looked up from germline, CDR1 is MNHEY and CDR2 is SVGAGI. V lost 3 bases to trimming and J lost 2 bases; unmatched junction nucleotides: 5. CDR3 nucleotides: TGTGCCAGCAGTTATGACAGGGGGGCGACCTACAATGAGCAGTTCTTC. Translated, it gives CASSYDRGATYNEQFF.

The chain employs TRBV4-2 and TRBJ1-5; TRBD1 is a possible D gene (6 bases). The CDR3 has 15 amino acids. The V and J ends lost 0 bases and 4 bases respectively, with 10 bases between them. Germline V lookup: CDR1 LGHNA, CDR2 YNFKEQ. DNA of the CDR3: TGTGCCAGCAGCCAAGATCGGACAGCAAATCAGCCCCAGCATTTT. Its protein product is CASSQDRTANQPQHF.

The chain joins TRBV13 to TRBJ1-3; D ambiguous. Trimming left V 5 bases short and J 4 bases short, with 15 bases between. In germline, CDR1 is PRHDT, CDR2 FYEKMQ (reference sequence). CDR3 length equals 15 residues. This chain's CDR3 is CASSPSSMRGNTIYF. The CDR3 DNA reads TGTGCCAGCAGCCCCTCCTCCATGAGGGGAAACACCATATATTTT.

The DNA for the CDR3 is TGTGCTAGTGGGGACAGCGGGGGGGAACACAATGAGCAGTTCTTC. It encodes CASGDSGGEHNEQFF. J is TRBJ2-1 and V is TRBV12-5, with TRBD2 matching over 10 bases. With V trimmed by 6 bases and J by 5 bases, 7 bases remained unmatched. The CDR3 spans 15 residues. The germline gives CDR1 LGHNT, CDR2 FRNRAP.